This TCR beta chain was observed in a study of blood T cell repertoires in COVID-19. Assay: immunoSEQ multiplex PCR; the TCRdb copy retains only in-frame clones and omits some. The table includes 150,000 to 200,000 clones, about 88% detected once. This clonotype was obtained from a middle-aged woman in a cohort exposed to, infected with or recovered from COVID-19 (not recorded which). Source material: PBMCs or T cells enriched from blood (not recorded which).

CDR3 protein: CASPTPRWGDRGPFNEKLFF. In nucleotides, the CDR3 is TGTGCCAGCCCCACCCCCCGATGGGGGGACCGAGGTCCTTTTAATGAAAAACTGTTTTTT. This chain links TRBV27 with TRBJ1-4, with a weak D call TRBD1 (5 bases). The CDR3 is 20 residues long. The germline gives CDR1 MNHEY, CDR2 SMNVEV (reference sequence). V lost 8 bases, J lost 4 bases, and 32 bases lay in between.